This record looks at one T cell receptor beta chain sequence and its context. Its antigen is unknown. Base qualities are not at hand, and no much larger clone is one base apart. Using the deep immunoSEQ assay, TCR CDR3 regions were amplified from genomic DNA by multiplex PCR. Extracted genomic DNA from each cell subset was spread evenly across all wells of several immunoSEQ 96-well plates, with each plate serving as a replicate. For sorted subsets, each replicate PCR was loaded with about 0.2 ug genomic DNA, equivalent to about 30,000 T cell genomes. Purified libraries were measured with a Qubit 3.0 fluorometer, size-checked on a Bioanalyzer 2100, and measured again with the KAPA Library Quantification kit. Each immunoSEQ 96-well plate was sequenced on its own single-read 150-cycle Illumina NextSeq 550 flow cell. In the authors' own workflow: Because only junctional sequences without quality scores were contained in the immunoSEQ output, filtering matching that applied to full-length reads could not be performed. To assign V/J genes and CDR3, sequences were annotated against IMGT germline references using PyIR, a Python wrapper for IgBLAST v1.9. Reads were removed for weak V/J assignments (E-value above 1e-6), missing CDR3, stop codons, out-of-frame junctions, or ambiguous translated residues. V3J clonotypes were defined as sequences sharing an identical inferred V gene, J gene, and CDR3 amino acid sequence. To compute the percentage overlap between repertoires, the number of shared unique clonotypes was divided by the size of the smaller repertoire. Three approaches were used to assess repertoire richness: RTK rarefaction, the Chao1 estimator, and Recon v2.1 estimates of unobserved clonotypes. Generation probabilities were computed with OLGA for all TCRbeta clonotypes obtained by the gDNA method from a few donors. In TCRdb, the immuneACCESS table is reduced to in-frame sequences with V and J assigned. These tables do not hold every clone; where another copy was compared, an unresolved V gene accounts for under half, and the others remain unexplained. The DNA was the basis for D and trimming; V, J and clone size are from that table. For this sample the table gives around 1.9 million clones, of which 93% were detected only once. The ten largest clones represent more than 1.5% of the sample.

The record originates from a study of shared clonotypes between healthy human individuals (dated by TCRdb to between 2020 and 2021). Concerning the study at large: Three men and two women, aged 18 to 49 years, made up the cohort. Each donor's leukapheresis produced roughly between roughly 0.85 and 9.5 billion PBMCs. The study deeply sequenced blood TCR repertoires of about 5 healthy adults to estimate repertoire size and the extent of clonotype sharing between individuals. For each donor, three plates each were used for CD4 naive and CD4 memory, two plates were used for CD8 naive, and one plate was used for CD8 memory. To increase sequencing depth and limit assay-specific biases, TCR repertoire library preparation and sequencing were carried out by different laboratories using diverse techniques.

CD8 naive samples consisted of CD45RO-negative cells that were positively selected for CCR7, yielding a CD45RA+CCR7+ population without TemRA cells. Healthy HIV-negative adults with no recently reported acute infections or vaccinations were included as donors. Only Caucasian adults living in Nashville, Tennessee, USA were represented among the donors. Blood was collected by leukapheresis, and PBMCs were isolated by Ficoll-Histopaque density gradient centrifugation and then cryopreserved in liquid nitrogen vapor phase. Analytical flow cytometry was used to check the purity and quantity of each magnetically sorted T cell population. From each sorted fraction, genomic DNA was isolated and quantified by UV absorbance on a Nanodrop 2000c. What the authors observed across the whole study: About 5% of naive CD4, approximately 3.7% of naive CD8, roughly 2.4% of memory CD4, and 0.4% of memory CD8 clonotypes were shared across a few donors. Incomplete sequencing was indicated by rarefaction of sorted-subset datasets, despite the large sequencing depth. Clonotypes shared by all four sorted-subset donors showed higher generation probabilities than non-shared clonotypes. The genetic and exposure-history diversity represented was limited by the small number of donors. Based on pairwise subsampling, the degree of clonotype sharing among donors was expected to be affected by sequencing depth. Sampling was restricted to blood, and TCR repertoires in tissues likely differ from the TCR repertoires found in blood. Larger estimated clonotype richness was generally found for naive subsets than for memory subsets.

The CDR3 numbers 18 residues from cysteine through phenylalanine. The entry retains the CDR3 DNA only, 54 bases that are in frame from base 1. V trim: 1 base; J trim: 3 bases; unmatched bases: 12. CDR1 LGHNA and CDR2 YNFKEQ were looked up in the germline V gene. Sample: naive CD8+ T cells from PBMCs. The cell subset or site label, as the study defines it: CD45RA+CCR7+. Recombination joined TRBV4-2 with TRBJ2-1; 7 central nucleotides agree with TRBD2. This sequence was found in a man aged 18 to 30 in good health. Some clones in this sample may be carry-over from other donors' samples. The nucleotides read TGTGCCAGCAGCCAAGGGGGCTGGGGCGGGAGCATCTACAATGAGCAGTTCTTC. The resulting protein is CASSQGGWGGSIYNEQFF.